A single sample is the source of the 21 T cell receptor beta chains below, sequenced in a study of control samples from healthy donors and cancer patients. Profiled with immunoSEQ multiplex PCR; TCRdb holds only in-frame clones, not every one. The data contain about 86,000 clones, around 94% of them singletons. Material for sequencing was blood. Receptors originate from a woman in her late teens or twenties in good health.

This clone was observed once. CDR3 nucleotides: TGTGCCAGTAGTATGTCCCAGGATCAGCCCCAGCATTTT. This codes for CASSMSQDQPQHF. The chain links TRBV19 to TRBJ1-5, with D unclear. Germline V lookup: CDR1 LNHDA, CDR2 SQIVND (reference sequence). Trimming pared 3 bases from V and 5 bases from J, leaving 8 bases between. The CDR3 is 13 residues long. Variable domain in full (rest from reference TRBV19 and TRBJ1-5): DGGITQSPKYLFRKEGQNVTLSCEQNLNHDAMYWYRQDPGQGLRLIYYSQIVNDFQKGDIAEGYSVSREKKESFPLTVTSAQKNPTAFYLCASSMSQDQPQHFGDGTRLSIL.

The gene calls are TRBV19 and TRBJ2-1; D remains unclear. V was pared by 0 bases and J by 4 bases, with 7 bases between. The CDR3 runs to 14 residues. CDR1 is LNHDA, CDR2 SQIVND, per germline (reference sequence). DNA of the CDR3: TGTGCCAGTAGTATAGATCAAGCTTACAATGAGCAGTTCTTC. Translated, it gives CASSIDQAYNEQFF.

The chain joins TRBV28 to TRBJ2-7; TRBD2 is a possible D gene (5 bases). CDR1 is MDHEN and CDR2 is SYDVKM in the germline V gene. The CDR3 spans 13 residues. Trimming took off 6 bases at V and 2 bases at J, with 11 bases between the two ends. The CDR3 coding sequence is TGTGCCAGCAGCTCAGCGGTCGCCTACGAGCAGTACTTC. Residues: CASSSAVAYEQYF.

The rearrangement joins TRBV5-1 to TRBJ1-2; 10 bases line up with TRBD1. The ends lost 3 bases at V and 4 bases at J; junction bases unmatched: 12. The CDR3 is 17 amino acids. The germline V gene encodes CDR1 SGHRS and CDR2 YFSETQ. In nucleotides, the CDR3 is TGCGCCAGCAGCTCCTCTGCTTGGACAGGGGGTTTCTATGGCTACACCTTC. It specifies CASSSSAWTGGFYGYTF.

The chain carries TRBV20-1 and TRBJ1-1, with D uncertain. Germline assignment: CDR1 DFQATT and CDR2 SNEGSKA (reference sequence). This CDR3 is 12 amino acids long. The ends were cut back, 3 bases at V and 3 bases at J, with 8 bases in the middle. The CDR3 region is CSASTGDTEAFF. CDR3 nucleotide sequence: TGCAGTGCTAGTACCGGGGACACTGAAGCTTTCTTT.

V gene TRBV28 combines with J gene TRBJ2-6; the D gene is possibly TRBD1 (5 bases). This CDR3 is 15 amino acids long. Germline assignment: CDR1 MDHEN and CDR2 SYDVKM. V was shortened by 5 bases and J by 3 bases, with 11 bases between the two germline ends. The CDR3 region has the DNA TGTGCCAGCAGTCCCGGACAATTTGGGGCCAACGTCCTGACTTTC. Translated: CASSPGQFGANVLTF.

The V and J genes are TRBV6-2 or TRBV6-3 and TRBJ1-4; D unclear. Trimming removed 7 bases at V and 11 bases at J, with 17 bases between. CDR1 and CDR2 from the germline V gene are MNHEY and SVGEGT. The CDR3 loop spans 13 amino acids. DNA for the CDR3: TGTGCCAGCACCCCTTCCTATGATGTGAAACTGTTTTTT. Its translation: CASTPSYDVKLFF.

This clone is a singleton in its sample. CDR3 nucleotide sequence: TGCGCCAGCAGCCATCCAAGGGACTCTCTGAACACTGAAGCTTTCTTT. Translated, it gives CASSHPRDSLNTEAFF. The chain recombines TRBV4-1 with TRBJ1-1; TRBD1 might be the D (5 bases). The CDR3 runs 16 residues. The V and J ends lost 3 bases and 0 bases respectively, with 14 bases between them. Germline CDR1 is MGHRA and CDR2 is YSYEKL.

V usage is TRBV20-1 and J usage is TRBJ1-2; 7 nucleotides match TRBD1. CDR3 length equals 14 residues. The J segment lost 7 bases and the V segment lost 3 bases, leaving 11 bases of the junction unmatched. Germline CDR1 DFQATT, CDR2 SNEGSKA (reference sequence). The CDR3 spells CSASGRQGKGGYTF. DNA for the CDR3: TGCAGTGCTAGTGGTAGACAGGGCAAAGGTGGCTACACCTTC.

CDR3 region: CASSHDRGGDTQYF. The CDR3 coding sequence is TGTGCCAGCAGCCATGACAGGGGGGGAGATACGCAGTATTTT. This chain uses TRBV6-2 or TRBV6-3 with TRBJ2-3, with 9 bases identical to TRBD1. CDR1 and CDR2 from the germline V gene are MNHEY and SVGEGT. The trim removed 6 bases at V and 5 bases at J, leaving 6 bases unmatched. This CDR3 has 14 amino acids.

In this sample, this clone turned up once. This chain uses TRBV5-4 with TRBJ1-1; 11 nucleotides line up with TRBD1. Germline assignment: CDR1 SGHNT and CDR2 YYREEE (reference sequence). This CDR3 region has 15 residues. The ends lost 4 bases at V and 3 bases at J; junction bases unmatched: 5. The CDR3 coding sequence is TGTGCCAGCAGCGTCCGGGACAGGGGGTACACTGAAGCTTTCTTT. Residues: CASSVRDRGYTEAFF. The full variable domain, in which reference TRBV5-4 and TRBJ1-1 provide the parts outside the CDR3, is ETGVTQSPTHLIKTRGQQVTLRCSSQSGHNTVSWYQQALGQGPQFIFQYYREEENGRGNFPPRFSGLQFPNYSSELNVNALELDDSALYLCASSVRDRGYTEAFFGQGTRLTVV.

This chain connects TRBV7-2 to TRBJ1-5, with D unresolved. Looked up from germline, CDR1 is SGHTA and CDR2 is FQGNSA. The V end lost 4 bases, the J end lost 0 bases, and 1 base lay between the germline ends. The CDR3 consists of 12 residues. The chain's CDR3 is CASSYSNQPQHF. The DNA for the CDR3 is TGTGCCAGCAGCTATAGCAATCAGCCCCAGCATTTT.

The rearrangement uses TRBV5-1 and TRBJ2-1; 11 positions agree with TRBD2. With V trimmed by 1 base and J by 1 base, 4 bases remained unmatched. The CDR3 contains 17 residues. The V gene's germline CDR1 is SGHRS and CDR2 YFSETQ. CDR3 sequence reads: CASSLLAGGFSYNEQFF. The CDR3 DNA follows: TGCGCCAGCAGCTTGTTAGCGGGAGGGTTTTCCTACAATGAGCAGTTCTTC.

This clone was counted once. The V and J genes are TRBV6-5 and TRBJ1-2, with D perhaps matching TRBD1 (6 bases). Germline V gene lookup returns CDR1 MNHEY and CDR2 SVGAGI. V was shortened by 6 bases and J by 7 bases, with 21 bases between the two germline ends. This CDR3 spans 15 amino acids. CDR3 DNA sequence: TGTGCCAGCAGCGGACTCGAACAGGGCTTAGGTGGCTACACCTTC. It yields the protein CASSGLEQGLGGYTF.

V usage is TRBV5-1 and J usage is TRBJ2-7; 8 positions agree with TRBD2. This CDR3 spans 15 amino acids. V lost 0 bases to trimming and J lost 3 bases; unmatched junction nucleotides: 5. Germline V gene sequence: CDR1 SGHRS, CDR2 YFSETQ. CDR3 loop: CASSLEPGLVYEQYF. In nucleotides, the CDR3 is TGCGCCAGCAGCTTGGAACCGGGACTAGTCTACGAGCAGTACTTC.

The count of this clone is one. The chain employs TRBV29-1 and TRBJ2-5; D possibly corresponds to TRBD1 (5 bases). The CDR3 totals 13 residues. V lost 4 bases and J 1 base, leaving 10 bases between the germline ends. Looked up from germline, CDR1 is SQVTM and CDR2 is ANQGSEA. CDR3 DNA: TGCAGCGTTGCAGGGAAGCCCCAAGAGACCCAGTACTTC. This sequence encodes CSVAGKPQETQYF.

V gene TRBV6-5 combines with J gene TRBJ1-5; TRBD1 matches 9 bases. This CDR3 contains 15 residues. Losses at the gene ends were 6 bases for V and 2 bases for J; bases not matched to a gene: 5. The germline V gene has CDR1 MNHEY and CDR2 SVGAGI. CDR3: CASRKGQGRNQPQHF. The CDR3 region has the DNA TGTGCCAGCAGAAAGGGACAGGGTCGCAATCAGCCCCAGCATTTT.

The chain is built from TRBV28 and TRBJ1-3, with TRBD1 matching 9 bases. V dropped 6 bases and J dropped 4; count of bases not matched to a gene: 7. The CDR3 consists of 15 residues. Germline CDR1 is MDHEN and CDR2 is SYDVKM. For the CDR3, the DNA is TGTGCCAGCAGAGAAACAGGGGGCGTAGGAAACACCATATATTTT. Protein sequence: CASRETGGVGNTIYF.

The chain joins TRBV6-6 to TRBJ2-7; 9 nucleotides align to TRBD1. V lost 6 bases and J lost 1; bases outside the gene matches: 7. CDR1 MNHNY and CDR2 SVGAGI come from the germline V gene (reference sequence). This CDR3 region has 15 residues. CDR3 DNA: TGTGCCAGCAGGGCTTCGGGACAGGGTTCCTACGAGCAGTACTTC. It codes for CASRASGQGSYEQYF.

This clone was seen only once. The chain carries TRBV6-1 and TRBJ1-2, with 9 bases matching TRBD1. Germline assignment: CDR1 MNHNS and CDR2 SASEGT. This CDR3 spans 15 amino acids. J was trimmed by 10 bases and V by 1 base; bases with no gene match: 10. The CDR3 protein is CASSEGSGTGYVYTF. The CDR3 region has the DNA TGTGCCAGCAGTGAAGGATCCGGGACAGGGTACGTCTACACCTTC.

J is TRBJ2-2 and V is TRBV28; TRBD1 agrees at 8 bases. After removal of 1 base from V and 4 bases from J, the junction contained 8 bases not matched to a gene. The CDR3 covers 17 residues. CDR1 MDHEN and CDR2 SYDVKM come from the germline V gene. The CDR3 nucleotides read TGTGCCAGCAGTTTATCGGGGCCAGGGGGCGGCACCGGGGAGCTGTTTTTT. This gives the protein CASSLSGPGGGTGELFF.